The entry below gives a single T cell receptor (beta chain) sequence along with its context. Its specific antigen is unknown. No quality values exist for individual bases; no much larger clone is one base distant. Healthy HIV-negative adults with no recently reported acute infections or vaccinations were included as donors. Every donor was a Caucasian adult living in Nashville, Tennessee, USA. CD4+ T cells were enriched by magnetic negative selection, after which naive cells were positively selected on CD45RA and the negative fraction was taken as the memory subset. Blood was obtained by leukapheresis, after which PBMCs were separated by Ficoll-Histopaque density gradient centrifugation and cryopreserved in liquid nitrogen vapor phase. Purity and quantity of every magnetically sorted T cell population were checked by analytical flow cytometry. Genomic DNA was isolated from every sorted fraction and measured by UV absorbance on a Nanodrop 2000c.

This sample was included in a study of shared clonotypes between healthy human individuals (dated by TCRdb to the early 2020s). At the level of the whole study: Three men and two women, aged 18 to 49 years, made up the cohort. For each donor, CD4 naive and CD4 memory were each run on three plates, CD8 naive on two plates, and CD8 memory on one plate. Blood TCR repertoires of about five healthy adults were deeply sequenced to estimate repertoire size and the extent of clonotype sharing between individuals. Different laboratories and diverse techniques were used to prepare libraries and sequence TCR repertoires, to increase sequencing depth and limit assay-specific biases. Per donor, leukapheresis produced somewhere between about 0.94 and 9 billion PBMCs.

The full study reports these points: Compared with non-shared clonotypes, clonotypes shared by all four sorted-subset donors had higher generation probabilities. Pairwise subsampling led to the expectation that sequencing depth would affect the degree of clonotype sharing among donors. When a few donors were compared, the shared fraction of clonotypes was around 5% for naive CD4, about 4% for naive CD8, about 2.5% for memory CD4, and less than 0.5% for memory CD8. Only blood was sampled, and tissue TCR repertoires likely differ from those in blood. Because the study included only a small number of donors, the genetic and exposure-history diversity represented was limited. Even with the large sequencing depth, rarefaction of the sorted-subset datasets indicated that sequencing was incomplete. Naive subsets generally had larger estimated clonotype richness than memory subsets did.

TCR CDR3 regions were amplified from genomic DNA by multiplex PCR using the deep immunoSEQ assay. Extracted genomic DNA from each cell subset was spread evenly across all wells of several immunoSEQ 96-well plates, with each plate serving as a replicate. For sorted subsets, 150 to 250 ng of genomic DNA, equivalent to some 30,000 T cell genomes, went into each replicate PCR. Purified libraries were measured with a Qubit 3.0 fluorometer, size-checked on a Bioanalyzer 2100, and measured again with the KAPA Library Quantification kit. Every immunoSEQ 96-well plate was sequenced on a dedicated single-read 150-cycle Illumina NextSeq 550 flow cell. The study's processing was this. Because the immunoSEQ output held only junctional sequences and lacked quality scores, the filtering could not match the filtering applied to full-length reads. To assign V/J genes and CDR3, sequences were annotated using PyIR, a Python wrapper for IgBLAST v1.9, with IMGT germline references. Reads with weak V/J assignments (E-value above 1e-6), missing CDR3, stop codons, out-of-frame junctions, or ambiguous translated residues were removed. V3J clonotypes were defined by identical inferred V gene, J gene, and CDR3 amino acid sequence. Percentage overlap between repertoires was calculated by dividing the number of shared unique clonotypes by the size of the smaller repertoire. Three approaches were used to assess repertoire richness: RTK rarefaction, the Chao1 estimator, and Recon v2.1 estimates of unobserved clonotypes. OLGA was used to compute generation probabilities for all TCRbeta clonotypes that the gDNA method yielded from a few donors. TCRdb retrieved this table from immuneACCESS and kept in-frame rearrangements only. Not all clones are present; in checked studies, unresolved V genes account for under half, and no reason is known for the remainder. D and trimming come from the DNA, and the V and J calls and clone size come from that table. The sample yields about 600,000 clones; almost 97% were counted once. About 0.057% of the sample belongs to the ten largest clones.

The CDR3 contains 15 residues, cysteine and phenylalanine counted. CDR3 DNA only is kept here, 45 bases in frame from base 1. Trimming accounts for 5 bases at V and 3 bases at J, while the number of junction bases matched to no gene is 9. Based on the germline V gene (reference sequence), the CDR1 and CDR2 sequences are MNHEY and SMNVEV. Material: naive CD4+ T cells sorted from blood. The label giving this sample's cell subset or site can be read as: CD45RA+ positively selected. The rearrangement combines TRBV27 with TRBJ2-7, with 8 middle bases fitting TRBD1. This TCR was recovered from a woman aged 25 to 39 in good health. The CDR3 here reads CASSPLTGVGYEQYF. The DNA sequence is TGTGCCAGCAGTCCACTGACAGGGGTAGGCTACGAGCAGTACTTC.